This is a list of T cell receptor beta chains from one sample in a study of shared clonotypes between healthy human individuals. Profiling relied on immunoSEQ multiplex PCR, and the TCRdb table lists in-frame clones only, not all of them. The profile shows about 2 million clones, approximately 95% of them singletons. What was sequenced was naive CD8+ T cells sorted from blood. The receptor source for this set is a man between 18 and 29 years old in good health. CDR3s include the opening cysteine and the closing phenylalanine or tryptophan. A D gene is named only where the DNA matches it firmly. Size values are once, few and many counts, or a class for expanded clones, and some rows have none.

J gene	clone size	V gene	CDR3 length	D gene	CDR3 DNA	CDR3 protein
TRBJ2-1	-	TRBV4-1	16	TRBD2	TGCGCCAGCAGCCTCCACCTGGGGGGAGGGTACAATGAGCAGTTCTTC	CASSLHLGGGYNEQFF
TRBJ2-7	once	TRBV7-8	14	TRBD1	TGTGCCAGCAGCCTTGGGACAGGGGTCGCCGAGCAGTACTTC	CASSLGTGVAEQYF
TRBJ2-2	-	TRBV6-5	14	-	TGTGCCAGCAGTTACTATGGGACGAACGGGGAGCTGTTTTTT	CASSYYGTNGELFF
TRBJ1-6	-	TRBV7-9	17	-	TGTGCCAGCAGCACAGACTCAGGGGCGGCCTATAATTCACCCCTCCACTTT	CASSTDSGAAYNSPLHF
TRBJ1-1	-	TRBV5-1	13	-	TGCGCCAGCAGCTGGAGCGGCAACACTGAAGCTTTCTTT	CASSWSGNTEAFF
TRBJ2-3	-	TRBV4-3	19	TRBD2	TGCGCCAGCAGCCAAGATCCCCCCTCTAGCGGGAGTACGACAGATACGCAGTATTTT	CASSQDPPSSGSTTDTQYF
TRBJ2-7	-	TRBV27	15	-	TGTGCCAGCAGTTTACTTTCCAGTCCAGCCTACGAGCAGTACTTC	CASSLLSSPAYEQYF
TRBJ2-5	-	TRBV15	16	TRBD2	TGTGCCACCAGCCATGAAATAGCGGGAGATGAAGAGACCCAGTACTTC	CATSHEIAGDEETQYF
TRBJ2-7	-	TRBV11-2	12	-	TGTGCCAGCAGCTTACCTAGCTACGAGCAGTACTTC	CASSLPSYEQYF
TRBJ2-3	-	TRBV28	15	-	TGTGCCAGCAGTCCTTGGGCAGGGGACACAGATACGCAGTATTTT	CASSPWAGDTDTQYF
TRBJ2-3	-	TRBV9	14	-	TGTGCCAGCAGCGCTCCGGACAACACAGATACGCAGTATTTT	CASSAPDNTDTQYF
TRBJ2-1	-	TRBV6-6	14	-	TGTGCCAGCAGTCATTATCGGGTGGGGGATGAGCAGTTCTTC	CASSHYRVGDEQFF
TRBJ2-7	-	TRBV4-3	15	TRBD1	TGCGCCAGCAGCCACCTTACAGGGGGCGAGTACGAGCAGTACTTC	CASSHLTGGEYEQYF
TRBJ2-3	-	TRBV30	13	-	TGTGCCCTCCGACCGTCTAGCACAGATACGCAGTATTTT	CALRPSSTDTQYF
TRBJ2-7	-	TRBV9	14	-	TGTGCCAGCAGCGTAGGGGACATCTCCTACGAGCAGTACTTC	CASSVGDISYEQYF
TRBJ2-5	-	TRBV5-6	12	-	TGTGCCAGCAGCTCCTCCGGGGAGACCCAGTACTTC	CASSSSGETQYF
TRBJ2-7	-	TRBV5-1	14	-	TGCGCCAGCAGCTTGGAGCCCGGAACCTACGAGCAGTACTTC	CASSLEPGTYEQYF